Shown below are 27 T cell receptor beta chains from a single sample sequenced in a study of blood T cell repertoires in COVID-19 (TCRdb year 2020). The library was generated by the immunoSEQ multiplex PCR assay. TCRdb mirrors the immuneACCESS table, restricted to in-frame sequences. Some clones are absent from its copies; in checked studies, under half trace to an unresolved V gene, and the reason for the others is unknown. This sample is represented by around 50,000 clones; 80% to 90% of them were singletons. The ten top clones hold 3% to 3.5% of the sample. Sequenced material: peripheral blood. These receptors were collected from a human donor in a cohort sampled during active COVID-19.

CDR3 in amino acids: CASRSRFMNTEAFF. The CDR3 DNA follows: TGTGCCAGCAGGTCCAGATTCATGAACACTGAAGCTTTCTTT. V is TRBV11-2 and J is TRBJ1-1, with D hard to call. The V gene's germline CDR1 is SGHAT and CDR2 FQNNGV. The CDR3 spans 14 residues. V shed 6 bases and J shed 0 bases, with 11 bases lying between them.

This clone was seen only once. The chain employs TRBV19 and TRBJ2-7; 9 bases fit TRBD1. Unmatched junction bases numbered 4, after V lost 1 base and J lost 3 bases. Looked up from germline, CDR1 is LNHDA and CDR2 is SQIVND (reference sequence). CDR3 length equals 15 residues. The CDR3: CASSIAVDRGYEQYF. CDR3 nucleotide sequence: TGTGCCAGTAGTATAGCCGTGGACAGGGGCTACGAGCAGTACTTC.

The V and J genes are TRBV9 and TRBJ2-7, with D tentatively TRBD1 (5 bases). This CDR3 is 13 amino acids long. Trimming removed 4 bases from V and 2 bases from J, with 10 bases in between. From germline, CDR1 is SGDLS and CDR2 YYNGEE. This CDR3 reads CASSKGAPYEQYF. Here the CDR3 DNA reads TGTGCCAGCAGCAAAGGGGCCCCCTACGAGCAGTACTTC.

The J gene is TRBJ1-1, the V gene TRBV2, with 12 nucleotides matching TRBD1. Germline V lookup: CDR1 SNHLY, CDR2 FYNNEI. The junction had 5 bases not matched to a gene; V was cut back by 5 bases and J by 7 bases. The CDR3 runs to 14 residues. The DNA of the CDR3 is TGTGCCAGCAGTAAGGGACAGGGGGCTGTTGAAGCTTTCTTT. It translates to CASSKGQGAVEAFF.

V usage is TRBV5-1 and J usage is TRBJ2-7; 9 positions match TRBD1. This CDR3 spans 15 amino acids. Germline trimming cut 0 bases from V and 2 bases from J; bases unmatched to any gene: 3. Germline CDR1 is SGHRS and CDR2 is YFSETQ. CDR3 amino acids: CASSLEGQGTYEQYF. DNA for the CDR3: TGCGCCAGCAGCTTGGAGGGACAGGGAACCTACGAGCAGTACTTC.

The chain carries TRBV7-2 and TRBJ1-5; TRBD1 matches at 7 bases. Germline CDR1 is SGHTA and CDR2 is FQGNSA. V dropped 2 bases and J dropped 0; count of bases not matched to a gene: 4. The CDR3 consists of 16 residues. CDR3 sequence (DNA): TGTGCCAGCAGCTTATACAGGGGATATAGCAATCAGCCCCAGCATTTT. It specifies CASSLYRGYSNQPQHF.

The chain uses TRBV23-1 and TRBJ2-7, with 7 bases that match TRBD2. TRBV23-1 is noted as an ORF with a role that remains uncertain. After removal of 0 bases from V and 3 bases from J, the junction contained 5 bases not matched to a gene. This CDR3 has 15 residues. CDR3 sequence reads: CASSQSGLADYEQYF. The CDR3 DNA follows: TGCGCCAGCAGTCAATCTGGGCTAGCGGACTACGAGCAGTACTTC.

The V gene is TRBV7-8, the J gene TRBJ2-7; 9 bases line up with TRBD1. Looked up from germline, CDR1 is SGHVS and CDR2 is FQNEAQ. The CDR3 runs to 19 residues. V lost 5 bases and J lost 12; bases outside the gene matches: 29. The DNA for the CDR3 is TGTGCCAGCAGCCCCCCGGGACAGGGTGGGGGAATAAGGTCAGGACAACGGTACTTC. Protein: CASSPPGQGGGIRSGQRYF.

The chain's CDR3 is CASSPGAQPSDTQYF. The CDR3 bases are TGTGCCAGCAGCCCTGGTGCACAACCCTCAGATACGCAGTATTTT. The gene calls are TRBV3-1 (or the pseudogene TRBV3-2) and TRBJ2-3; no reliable D call. The V end was cut by 4 bases, the J end by 4 bases, with 15 bases between. The CDR3 sequence is 15 residues long. Germline V gene sequence: CDR1 LGHDT, CDR2 YNNKEL (reference sequence).

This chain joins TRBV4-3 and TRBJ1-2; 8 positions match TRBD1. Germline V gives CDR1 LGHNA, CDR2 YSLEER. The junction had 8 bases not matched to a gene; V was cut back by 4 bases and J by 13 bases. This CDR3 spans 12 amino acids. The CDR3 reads CASSRTGGEATF. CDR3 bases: TGCGCCAGCAGCCGAACAGGGGGTGAAGCCACCTTC.

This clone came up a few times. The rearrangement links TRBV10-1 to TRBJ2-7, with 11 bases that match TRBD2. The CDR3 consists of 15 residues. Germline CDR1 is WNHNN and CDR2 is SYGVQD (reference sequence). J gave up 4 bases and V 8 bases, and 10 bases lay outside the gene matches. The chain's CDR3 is CASGGTASGRYEQYF. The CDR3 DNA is TGCGCCAGCGGTGGTACTGCTAGCGGGAGGTACGAGCAGTACTTC.

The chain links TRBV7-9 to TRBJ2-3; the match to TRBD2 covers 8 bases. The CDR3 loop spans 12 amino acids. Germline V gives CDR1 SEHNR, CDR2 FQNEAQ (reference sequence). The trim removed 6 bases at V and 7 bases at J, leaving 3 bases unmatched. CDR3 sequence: CASSLAGYTQYF. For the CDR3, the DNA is TGTGCCAGCAGTCTAGCGGGCTATACGCAGTATTTT.

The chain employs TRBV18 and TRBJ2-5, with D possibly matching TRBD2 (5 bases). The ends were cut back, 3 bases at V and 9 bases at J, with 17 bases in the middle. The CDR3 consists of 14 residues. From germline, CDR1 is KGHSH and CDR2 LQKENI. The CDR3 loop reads CASSPPRAPRPQYF. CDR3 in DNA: TGTGCCAGCTCACCCCCGAGGGCCCCCAGGCCCCAGTACTTC.

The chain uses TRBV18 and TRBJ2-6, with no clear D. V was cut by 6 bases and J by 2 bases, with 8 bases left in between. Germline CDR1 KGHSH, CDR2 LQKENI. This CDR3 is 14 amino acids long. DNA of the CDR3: TGTGCCAGCTCGGGCGTCCCTGGGGCCAACGTCCTGACTTTC. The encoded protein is CASSGVPGANVLTF.

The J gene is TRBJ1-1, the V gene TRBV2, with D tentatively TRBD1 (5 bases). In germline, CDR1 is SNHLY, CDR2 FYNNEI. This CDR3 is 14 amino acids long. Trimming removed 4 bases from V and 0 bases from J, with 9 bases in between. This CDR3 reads CASSGWGVNTEAFF. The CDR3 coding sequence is TGTGCCAGCAGTGGGTGGGGCGTGAACACTGAAGCTTTCTTT.

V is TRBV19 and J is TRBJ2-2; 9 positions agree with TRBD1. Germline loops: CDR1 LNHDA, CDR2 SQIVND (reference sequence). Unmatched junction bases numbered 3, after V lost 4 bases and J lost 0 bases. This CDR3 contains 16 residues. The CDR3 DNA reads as TGTGCCAGTAGTACCACAGGGGGCGCGAACACCGGGGAGCTGTTTTTT. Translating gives CASSTTGGANTGELFF.

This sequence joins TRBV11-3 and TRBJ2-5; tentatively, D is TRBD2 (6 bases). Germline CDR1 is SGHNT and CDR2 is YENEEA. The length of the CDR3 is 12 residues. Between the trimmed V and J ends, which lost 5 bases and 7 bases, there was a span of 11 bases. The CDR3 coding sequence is TGTGCCAGCAGCGTTCCCGGGAGGACCCAGTACTTC. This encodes CASSVPGRTQYF.

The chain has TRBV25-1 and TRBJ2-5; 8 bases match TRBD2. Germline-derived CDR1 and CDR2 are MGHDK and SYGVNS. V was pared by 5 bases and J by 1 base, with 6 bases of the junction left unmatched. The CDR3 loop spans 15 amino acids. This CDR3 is CASSPAAGGQETQYF. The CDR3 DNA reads TGTGCCAGCAGTCCCGCGGCGGGGGGCCAAGAGACCCAGTACTTC. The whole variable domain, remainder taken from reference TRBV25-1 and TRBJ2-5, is EADIYQTPRYLVIGTGKKITLECSQTMGHDKMYWYQQDPGMELHLIHYSYGVNSTEKGDLSSESTVSRIRTEHFPLTLESARPSHTSQYLCASSPAAGGQETQYFGPGTRLLVL.

CDR3 region: CASSQVDRVTTGELFF. The CDR3 DNA follows: TGCGCCAGCAGCCAAGTTGACAGGGTGACCACCGGGGAGCTGTTTTTT. The rearrangement joins TRBV4-3 to TRBJ2-2, with 7 bases matching TRBD1. The CDR3 is 16 amino acids. The germline CDR1 and CDR2 sequences are LGHNA and YSLEER. V gave up 1 base and J gave up 4 bases; unmatched junction bases: 6.

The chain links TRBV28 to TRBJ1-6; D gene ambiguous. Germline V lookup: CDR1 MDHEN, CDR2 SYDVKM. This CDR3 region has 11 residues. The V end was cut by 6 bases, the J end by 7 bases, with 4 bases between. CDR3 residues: CASSQNSPLHF. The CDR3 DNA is TGTGCCAGCAGCCAAAATTCACCCCTCCACTTT.

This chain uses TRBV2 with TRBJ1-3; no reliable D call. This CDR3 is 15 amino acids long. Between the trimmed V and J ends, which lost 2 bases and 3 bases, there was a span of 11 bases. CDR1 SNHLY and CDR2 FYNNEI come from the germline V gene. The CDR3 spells CASSENSILGNTIYF. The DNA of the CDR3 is TGTGCCAGCAGTGAAAACAGTATCCTTGGAAACACCATATATTTT.

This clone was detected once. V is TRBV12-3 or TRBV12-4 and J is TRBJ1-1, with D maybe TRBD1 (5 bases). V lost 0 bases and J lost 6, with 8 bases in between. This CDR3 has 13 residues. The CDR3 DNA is TGTGCCAGCAGTTTAGCGCTAGGGGCTGAAGCTTTCTTT. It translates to CASSLALGAEAFF.

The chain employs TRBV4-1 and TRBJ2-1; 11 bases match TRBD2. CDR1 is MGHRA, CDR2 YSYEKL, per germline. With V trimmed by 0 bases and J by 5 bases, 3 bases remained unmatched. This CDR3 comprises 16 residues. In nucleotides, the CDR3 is TGCGCCAGCAGCCAAGAGGGGACTAGCGGAAACAATGAGCAGTTCTTC. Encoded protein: CASSQEGTSGNNEQFF.

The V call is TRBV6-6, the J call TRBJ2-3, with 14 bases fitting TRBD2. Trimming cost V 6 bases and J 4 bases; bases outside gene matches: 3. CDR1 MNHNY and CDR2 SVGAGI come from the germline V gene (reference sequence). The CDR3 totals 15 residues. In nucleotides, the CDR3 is TGTGCCAGCAGACCGACTAGCGGGAGGGCAGATACGCAGTATTTT. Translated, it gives CASRPTSGRADTQYF.

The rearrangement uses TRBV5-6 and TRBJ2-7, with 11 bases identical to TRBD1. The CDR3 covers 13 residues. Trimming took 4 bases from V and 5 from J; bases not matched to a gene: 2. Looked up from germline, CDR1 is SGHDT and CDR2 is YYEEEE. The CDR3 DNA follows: TGTGCCAGCAGCCGGACAGGGGGCGACGAGCAGTACTTC. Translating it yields CASSRTGGDEQYF. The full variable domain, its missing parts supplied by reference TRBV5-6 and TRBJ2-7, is DAGVTQSPTHLIKTRGQQVTLRCSPKSGHDTVSWYQQALGQGPQFIFQYYEEEERQRGNFPDRFSGHQFPNYSSELNVNALLLGDSALYLCASSRTGGDEQYFGPGTRLTVT.

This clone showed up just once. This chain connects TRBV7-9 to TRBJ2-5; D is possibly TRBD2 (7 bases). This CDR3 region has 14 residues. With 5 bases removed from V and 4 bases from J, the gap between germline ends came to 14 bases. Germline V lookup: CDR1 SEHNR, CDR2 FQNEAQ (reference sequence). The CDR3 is CASSPQGGAETQYF. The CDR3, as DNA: TGTGCCAGCAGCCCCCAAGGGGGGGCAGAGACCCAGTACTTC. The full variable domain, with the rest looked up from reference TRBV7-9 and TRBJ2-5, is DTGVSQNPRHKITKRGQNVTFRCDPISEHNRLYWYRQTLGQGPEFLTYFQNEAQLEKSRLLSDRFSAERPKGSFSTLEIQRTEQGDSAMYLCASSPQGGAETQYFGPGTRLLVL.

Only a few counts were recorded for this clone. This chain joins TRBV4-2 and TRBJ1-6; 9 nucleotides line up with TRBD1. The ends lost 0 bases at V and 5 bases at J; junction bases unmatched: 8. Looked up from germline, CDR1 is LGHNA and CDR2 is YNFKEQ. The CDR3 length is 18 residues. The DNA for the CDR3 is TGTGCCAGCAGCCAAGAAGGGACAGGGAGGAACGATAATTCACCCCTCCACTTT. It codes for CASSQEGTGRNDNSPLHF.